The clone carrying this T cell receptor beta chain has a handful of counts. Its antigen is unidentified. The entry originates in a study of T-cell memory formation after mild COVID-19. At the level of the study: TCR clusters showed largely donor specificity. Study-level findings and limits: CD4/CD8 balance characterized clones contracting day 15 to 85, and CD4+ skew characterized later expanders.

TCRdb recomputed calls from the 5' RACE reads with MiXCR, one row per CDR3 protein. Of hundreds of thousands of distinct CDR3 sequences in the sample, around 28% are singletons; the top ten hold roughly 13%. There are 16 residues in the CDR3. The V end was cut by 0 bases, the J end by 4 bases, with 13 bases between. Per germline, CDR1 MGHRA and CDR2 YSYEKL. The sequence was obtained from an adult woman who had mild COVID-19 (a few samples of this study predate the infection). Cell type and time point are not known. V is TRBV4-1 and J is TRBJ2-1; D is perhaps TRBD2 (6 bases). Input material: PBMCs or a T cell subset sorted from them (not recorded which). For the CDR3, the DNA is TGCGCCAGCAGCCAAGATGGGATGGCGGGGTACAATGAGCAGTTCTTC. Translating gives CASSQDGMAGYNEQFF.